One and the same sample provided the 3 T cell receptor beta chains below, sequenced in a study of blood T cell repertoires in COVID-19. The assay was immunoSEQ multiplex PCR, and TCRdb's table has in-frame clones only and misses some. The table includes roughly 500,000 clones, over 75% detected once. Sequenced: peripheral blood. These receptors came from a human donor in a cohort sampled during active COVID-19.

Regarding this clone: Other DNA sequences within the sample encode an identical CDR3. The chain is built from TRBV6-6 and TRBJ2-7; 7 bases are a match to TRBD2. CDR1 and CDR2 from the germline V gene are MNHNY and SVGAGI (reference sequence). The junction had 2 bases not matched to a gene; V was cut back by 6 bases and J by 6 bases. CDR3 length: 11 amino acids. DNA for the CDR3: TGTGCCAGCAGGGGAGGGCTCGAGCAGTACTTC. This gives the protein CASRGGLEQYF.

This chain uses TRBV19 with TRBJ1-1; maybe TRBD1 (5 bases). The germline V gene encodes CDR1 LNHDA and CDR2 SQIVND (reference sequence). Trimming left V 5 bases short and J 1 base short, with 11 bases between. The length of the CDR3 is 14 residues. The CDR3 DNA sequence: TGTGCCAGTAGTCCCGGACACCAGAACACTGAAGCTTTCTTT. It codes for CASSPGHQNTEAFF.

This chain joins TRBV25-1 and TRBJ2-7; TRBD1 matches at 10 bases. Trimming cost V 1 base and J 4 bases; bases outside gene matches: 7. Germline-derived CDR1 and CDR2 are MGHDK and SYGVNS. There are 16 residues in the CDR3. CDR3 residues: CASSEWGGTGEYEQYF. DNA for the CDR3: TGTGCCAGCAGTGAATGGGGCGGGACAGGGGAATACGAGCAGTACTTC.